This passage covers 4 T cell receptor beta chains from one sample sequenced in a study of CD8 T cells in ankylosing spondylitis. MiXCR, run by TCRdb on the 5' RACE reads, gives a single entry per CDR3 protein. The profile covers around 210,000 distinct CDR3 sequences, with 7% to 10% appearing a single time and about 5% taken by the ten largest. The sample consisted of blood, either unsorted or a sorted T cell fraction (not recorded which). The receptors here all came from a female donor with ankylosing spondylitis or in good health (not recorded which).

This clonotype was observed many times. The chain uses TRBV7-2 and TRBJ2-7, with 9 positions matching TRBD2. Germline V gene sequence: CDR1 SGHTA, CDR2 FQGNSA. The CDR3 loop spans 15 amino acids. V shed 5 bases and J 5 bases; nucleotides not matched to a gene: 10. CDR3 coding DNA: TGTGCCAGCAGCGAGGGGACTAGCCTCTTCCACGAGCAGTACTTC. Translation: CASSEGTSLFHEQYF.

This clonotype was seen at least ten times. The V gene is TRBV20-1, the J gene TRBJ1-1, with D perhaps TRBD1 (5 bases). The CDR3 runs 15 residues. Looked up from germline, CDR1 is DFQATT and CDR2 is SNEGSKA (reference sequence). V dropped 5 bases and J dropped 1 base, with 17 bases sitting between them. The CDR3 sequence is CSAHPDGQGNTEAFF. For the CDR3, the DNA is TGCAGTGCTCACCCTGATGGCCAGGGGAACACTGAAGCTTTCTTT.

This clonotype came up many times. J is TRBJ1-4 and V is TRBV12-3 or TRBV12-4; D is undetermined. Trimming took 6 bases from V and 0 from J, leaving 8 bases between them. This CDR3 is built from 14 residues. The CDR3: CASRIAATNEKLFF. The DNA for the CDR3 is TGTGCCAGCAGAATTGCGGCAACTAATGAAAAACTGTTTTTT.

A few counts support this clonotype. The V gene is TRBV5-6, the J gene TRBJ2-7, with unresolved D. There are 13 residues in the CDR3. With 1 base removed from V and 2 bases from J, the gap between germline ends came to 7 bases. The germline V gene has CDR1 SGHDT and CDR2 YYEEEE. CDR3 residues: CASSLMSPYEQYF. The CDR3 DNA follows: TGTGCCAGCAGCTTGATGTCCCCCTACGAGCAGTACTTC. The variable domain in full, completed from reference TRBV5-6 and TRBJ2-7, reads DAGVTQSPTHLIKTRGQQVTLRCSPKSGHDTVSWYQQALGQGPQFIFQYYEEEERQRGNFPDRFSGHQFPNYSSELNVNALLLGDSALYLCASSLMSPYEQYFGPGTRLTVT.